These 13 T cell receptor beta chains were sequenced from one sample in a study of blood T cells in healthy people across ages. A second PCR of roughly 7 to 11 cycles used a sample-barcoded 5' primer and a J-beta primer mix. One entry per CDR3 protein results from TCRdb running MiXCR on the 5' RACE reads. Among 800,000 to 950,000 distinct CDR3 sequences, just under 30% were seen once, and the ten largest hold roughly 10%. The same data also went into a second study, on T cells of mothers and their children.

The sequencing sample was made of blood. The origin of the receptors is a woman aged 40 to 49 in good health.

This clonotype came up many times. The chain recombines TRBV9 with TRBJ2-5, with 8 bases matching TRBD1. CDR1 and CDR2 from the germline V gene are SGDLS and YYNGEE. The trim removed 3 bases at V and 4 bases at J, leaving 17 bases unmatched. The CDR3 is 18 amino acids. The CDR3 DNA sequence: TGTGCCAGCAGCGAGGGCCGACAGGGGTCGCTTCTACGAGAGACCCAGTACTTC. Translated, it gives CASSEGRQGSLLRETQYF.

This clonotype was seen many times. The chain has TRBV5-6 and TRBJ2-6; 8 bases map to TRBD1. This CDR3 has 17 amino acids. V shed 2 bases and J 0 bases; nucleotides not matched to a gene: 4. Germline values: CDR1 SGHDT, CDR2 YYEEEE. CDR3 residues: CASSLPDRGSGANVLTF. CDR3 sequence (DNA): TGTGCCAGCAGCTTACCCGACAGGGGCTCTGGGGCCAACGTCCTGACTTTC.

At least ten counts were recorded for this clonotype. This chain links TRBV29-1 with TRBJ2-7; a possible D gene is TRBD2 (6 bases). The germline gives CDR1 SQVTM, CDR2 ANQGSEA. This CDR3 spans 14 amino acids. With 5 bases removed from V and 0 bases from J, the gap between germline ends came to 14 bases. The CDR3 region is CSVLRDSSSYEQYF. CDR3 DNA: TGCAGCGTTCTCCGGGACTCCAGCTCCTACGAGCAGTACTTC.

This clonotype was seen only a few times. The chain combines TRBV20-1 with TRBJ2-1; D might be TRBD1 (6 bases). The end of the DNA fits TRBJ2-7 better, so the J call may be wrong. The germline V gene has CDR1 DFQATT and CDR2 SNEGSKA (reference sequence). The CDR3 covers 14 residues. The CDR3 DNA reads TGCAGTGCTAGAGATTTAACAGGGTTTATAGAGCAGTACTTC. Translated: CSARDLTGFIEQYF.

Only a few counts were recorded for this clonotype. CDR3 sequence (DNA): TGTGCCAGCAGCCGCATCGACAGGGGCAATCAGCCCCAGCATTTT. Amino acid sequence: CASSRIDRGNQPQHF. The chain links TRBV28 to TRBJ1-5; the match to TRBD1 covers 7 bases. The ends lost 6 bases at V and 2 bases at J; junction bases unmatched: 7. CDR1 is MDHEN, CDR2 SYDVKM, per germline. The CDR3 length is 15 residues.

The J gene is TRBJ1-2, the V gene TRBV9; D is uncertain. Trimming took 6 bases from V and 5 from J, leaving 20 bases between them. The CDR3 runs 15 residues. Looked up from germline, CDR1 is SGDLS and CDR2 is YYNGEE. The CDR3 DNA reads TGTGCCAGCACCGGTGGCCAATCCTCCCAGTATGGCTACACCTTC. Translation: CASTGGQSSQYGYTF. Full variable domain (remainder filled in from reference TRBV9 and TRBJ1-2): DSGVTQTPKHLITATGQRVTLRCSPRSGDLSVYWYQQSLDQGLQFLIQYYNGEERAKGNILERFSAQQFPDLHSELNLSSLELGDSALYFCASTGGQSSQYGYTFGSGTRLTVV.

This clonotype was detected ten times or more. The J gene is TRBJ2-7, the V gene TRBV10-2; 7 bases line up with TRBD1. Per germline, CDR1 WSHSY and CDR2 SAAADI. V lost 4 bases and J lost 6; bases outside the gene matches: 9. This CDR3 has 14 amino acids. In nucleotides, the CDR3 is TGCGCCAGCAGTGGGACAGGAGGTTTGGGCGAGCAGTACTTC. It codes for CASSGTGGLGEQYF.

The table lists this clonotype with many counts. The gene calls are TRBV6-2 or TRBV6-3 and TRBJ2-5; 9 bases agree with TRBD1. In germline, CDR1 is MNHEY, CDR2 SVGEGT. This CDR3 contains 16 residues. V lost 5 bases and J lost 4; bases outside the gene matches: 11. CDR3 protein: CASSAPGTGYRETQYF. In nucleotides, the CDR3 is TGTGCCAGCAGTGCGCCCGGGACAGGGTATCGAGAGACCCAGTACTTC.

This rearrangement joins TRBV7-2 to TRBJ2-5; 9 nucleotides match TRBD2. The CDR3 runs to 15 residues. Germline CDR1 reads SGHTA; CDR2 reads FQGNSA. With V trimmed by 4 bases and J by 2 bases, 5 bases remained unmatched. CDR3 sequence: CASSSNSGGQETQYF. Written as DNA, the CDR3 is TGTGCCAGCAGCTCGAATAGCGGGGGTCAAGAGACCCAGTACTTC.

The CDR3 sequence: CSAPSLTVNTEAFF. In nucleotides, the CDR3 is TGCAGTGCCCCCAGCTTGACAGTGAACACTGAAGCTTTCTTT. This rearrangement joins TRBV20-1 to TRBJ1-1; D might be TRBD1 (5 bases). The germline V gene encodes CDR1 DFQATT and CDR2 SNEGSKA (reference sequence). Trimming stripped 6 bases from V and 0 bases from J, with 14 bases between. This CDR3 has 14 residues.

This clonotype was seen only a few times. CDR3 bases: TGCAGCGTGAGGGGCGTAACACCCTACGAGCAGTACTTC. Translation gives CSVRGVTPYEQYF. The rearrangement uses TRBV29-1 and TRBJ2-7, with D possibly called TRBD1 or TRBD2 (5 bases each). The CDR3 has 13 residues. Germline V lookup: CDR1 SQVTM, CDR2 ANQGSEA. V was trimmed by 6 bases and J by 2 bases, leaving 14 bases between them.

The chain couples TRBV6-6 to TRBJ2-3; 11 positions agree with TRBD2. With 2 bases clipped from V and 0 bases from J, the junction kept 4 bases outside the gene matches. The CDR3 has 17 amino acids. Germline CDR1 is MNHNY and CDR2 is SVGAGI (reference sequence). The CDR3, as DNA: TGTGCCAGCAGTTACGCTAGCGGGGGGACGAGCACAGATACGCAGTATTTT. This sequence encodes CASSYASGGTSTDTQYF.

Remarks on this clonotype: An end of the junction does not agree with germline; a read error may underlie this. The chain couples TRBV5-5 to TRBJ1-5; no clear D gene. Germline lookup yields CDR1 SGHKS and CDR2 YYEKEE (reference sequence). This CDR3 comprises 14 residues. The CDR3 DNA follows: TGTGCCAGCAGCTTGCCGGCTAGCAATCAGCCCCGGCATTTT. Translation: CASSLPASNQPRHF.